This TCR beta chain was found in a study of T cell responses to AZD1222 COVID-19 vaccine. Study-level background: Whether given at about 4 or about 12 weeks, second doses were pooled. Broader study findings: Donor demographics were predominantly white British with a female majority; clonal diversity may be underestimated.

The V segment lost 7 bases and the J segment 6 bases; nucleotides outside the gene matches: 9. The CDR3 is 14 amino acids. Germline-derived CDR1 and CDR2 are LNHDA and SQIVND (reference sequence). For this clone: The antigen is undetermined.

Method: immunoSEQ multiplex PCR; TCRdb's copy keeps in-frame clones and lacks some. The sample carries roughly 130,000 clones, around 94% recorded once. The clonotype comes from an adult in good health. J is TRBJ1-5 and V is TRBV19; 7 bases line up with TRBD1. The sequencing here drew on peripheral blood, taken on day 0 of AZD1222 vaccination. The DNA of the CDR3 is TGTGCCAGTAACGACAGGGTTTCAGGTCAGCCCCAGCATTTT. It specifies CASNDRVSGQPQHF. Full variable domain (rest looked up from reference TRBV19 and TRBJ1-5): DGGITQSPKYLFRKEGQNVTLSCEQNLNHDAMYWYRQDPGQGLRLIYYSQIVNDFQKGDIAEGYSVSREKKESFPLTVTSAQKNPTAFYLCASNDRVSGQPQHFGDGTRLSIL.